Presented here are 8 T cell receptor beta chains from one specimen sequenced in a study of neurological immune-mediated disorders. One entry per CDR3 protein, called by TCRdb with MiXCR from the 5' RACE reads. The profile shows approximately 43,000 distinct CDR3 sequences, about 2.5% of them singletons. Sequencing was carried out using PBMCs. These receptors were obtained from a man aged 30-40 years with multiple sclerosis.

The chain recombines TRBV11-1 with TRBJ1-6; 7 bases line up with TRBD1. V was pared by 4 bases and J by 4 bases, with 4 bases of the junction left unmatched. The CDR3 runs to 15 residues. Germline loops: CDR1 SGHAT, CDR2 FQDESV (reference sequence). CDR3: CASSYRDRYNSPLHF. The DNA of the CDR3 is TGTGCCAGCAGCTACCGGGACAGATATAATTCACCCCTCCACTTT.

This clonotype was seen at least ten times. The gene calls are TRBV28 and TRBJ2-2; D call uncertain. Trimming removed 5 bases from V and 8 bases from J, with 6 bases in between. CDR1 and CDR2 from the germline V gene are MDHEN and SYDVKM. CDR3 length: 11 amino acids. This chain's CDR3 is CASSPRGELFF. The CDR3 DNA sequence: TGTGCCAGCAGTCCCCGGGGGGAGCTGTTTTTT. The full variable domain, its missing parts supplied by reference TRBV28 and TRBJ2-2, is DVKVTQSSRYLVKRTGEKVFLECVQDMDHENMFWYRQDPGLGLRLIYFSYDVKMKEKGDIPEGYSVSREKKERFSLILESASTNQTSMYLCASSPRGELFFGEGSRLTVL.

This clonotype came up many times. V and J are TRBV7-9 and TRBJ1-4; 7 positions agree with TRBD1. The CDR3 consists of 15 residues. Germline values: CDR1 SEHNR, CDR2 FQNEAQ (reference sequence). After removal of 3 bases from V and 8 bases from J, the junction contained 9 bases not matched to a gene. The CDR3, as DNA: TGTGCCAGCAGCTTGGGCAAGGGGGCGCACGAAAAACTGTTTTTT. The encoded protein is CASSLGKGAHEKLFF.

This clonotype was seen repeatedly, ten times or more. This chain joins TRBV27 and TRBJ1-2; perhaps TRBD1 as D (5 bases). V lost 0 bases and J 8 bases, leaving 25 bases between the germline ends. Germline CDR1 MNHEY, CDR2 SMNVEV (reference sequence). CDR3 length: 18 amino acids. Here the CDR3 DNA reads TGTGCCAGCAGTTTATCCCGCCTGCTCGGGGGGGGAATAGAAGGCTACACCTTC. It is translated as CASSLSRLLGGGIEGYTF.

Many counts were recorded for this clonotype. V and J are TRBV20-1 and TRBJ2-7, with 7 bases lining up with TRBD1. Per germline, CDR1 DFQATT and CDR2 SNEGSKA (reference sequence). The CDR3 is 13 amino acids. J gave up 6 bases and V 0 bases, and 5 bases lay outside the gene matches. The CDR3 sequence is CSAREQGYFEQYF. The CDR3 nucleotides are TGCAGTGCTAGAGAACAGGGGTATTTCGAGCAGTACTTC.

The sample holds many counts of this clonotype. The chain employs TRBV7-2 and TRBJ2-2; possibly TRBD1 for D (6 bases). The V and J ends lost 5 bases and 1 base respectively, with 11 bases between them. The germline V gene has CDR1 SGHTA and CDR2 FQGNSA. The CDR3 sequence is 15 residues long. The CDR3 loop reads CASSGGQQNTGELFF. For the CDR3, the DNA is TGTGCCAGCAGCGGAGGACAGCAGAACACCGGGGAGCTGTTTTTT.

This clonotype was counted many times. V is TRBV6-2 or TRBV6-3 and J is TRBJ1-2; TRBD1 agrees at 7 bases. Germline V lookup: CDR1 MNHEY, CDR2 SVGEGT. This CDR3 spans 14 amino acids. The junction had 13 bases not matched to a gene; V was cut back by 7 bases and J by 8 bases. CDR3 in amino acids: CASKITTGAKGYTF. The DNA for the CDR3 is TGTGCCAGCAAAATCACCACAGGGGCTAAGGGCTACACCTTC.

This clonotype was found many times. This chain uses TRBV9 with TRBJ2-1, with TRBD2 identical over 11 bases. CDR3 length: 19 residues. The germline V gene encodes CDR1 SGDLS and CDR2 YYNGEE. The V segment lost 4 bases and the J segment 7 bases; nucleotides outside the gene matches: 19. CDR3 protein: CASSPRGRSSGGLQNEQFF. The CDR3 DNA is TGTGCCAGCAGCCCCCGGGGACGATCTAGCGGGGGGCTCCAGAATGAGCAGTTCTTC.